The following is a T cell receptor beta chain sequence with its context. Its antigen is undetermined. The data belong to a study of beta chain features in type 1 diabetes. In the study overall: The patient and healthy donor groups were comparable for age, gender and cell yields. Findings and caveats of the study: Highly expressing activated T cells could be over-counted with a cDNA template. Naive, central memory and Treg TCRB repertoires seemed to resemble each other more closely in patients than they did in healthy donors. In these data, an HLA type influence on TCRB rearrangement remained unresolved.

The authors reverse transcribed all of the isolated RNA, so sequencing captured expressed TCRB transcripts. The repertoire was sequenced with immunoSEQ multiplex PCR; TCRdb's copy has only in-frame clones and lacks some. The sample lists about 140,000 clones, roughly 10% occurring once. CDR3 length: 14 amino acids. V lost 0 bases, J lost 6 bases, and 12 bases lay in between. The germline V gene encodes CDR1 SGHTA and CDR2 FQGNSA. The J gene is TRBJ2-7, the V gene TRBV7-2, with D unresolved. The sequenced material came from central memory CD4+ T cells from blood. The receptor's source is a woman between 40 and 55 years old in good health. CDR3 amino acids: CASSLARDTGEQYF. For the CDR3, the DNA is TGTGCCAGCAGCTTAGCCAGAGACACCGGCGAGCAGTACTTC.